The present TCR beta chain was sequenced within a study of blood T cells in healthy people across ages. Study findings and constraints: More naive CD4+ cells and higher diversity were found in long-lived than in aged donors.

Germline assignment: CDR1 SQVTM and CDR2 ANQGSEA. Deletions cut 4 bases from V and 2 bases from J, with 8 bases between. This CDR3 is 12 amino acids long. This clonotype was seen more than once but under ten times. The antigen is not known. A second 7 to 11 cycle PCR used barcoded and J-beta primers. TCRdb called the 5' RACE reads again in MiXCR, with one record for every CDR3 protein. The data show over 700,000 distinct CDR3 sequences, with roughly 50% seen just once and 41% held by the top ten. Aged about 6 to 100, donors were systemically healthy Caucasians from Russia. Each donor supplied 7.5 to 10 milliliters of peripheral blood.

The clonotype comes from an elderly man in good health. The sample consisted of blood. This sequence joins TRBV29-1 and TRBJ1-2; D gene ambiguous. In DNA form, the CDR3 reads TGCAGCGTTGGGACTGAGAACTATGGCTACACCTTC. This gives the protein CSVGTENYGYTF.